This TCR beta chain was identified in a study of blood T cell repertoires in COVID-19. About the study: Sites across the United States, Italy and Spain contributed samples from acute and convalescent COVID-19.

This CDR3 has 16 residues. CDR1 is SGHRS, CDR2 YFSETQ, per germline. V lost 5 bases to trimming and J lost 7 bases; unmatched junction nucleotides: 12. Sequencing used immunoSEQ multiplex PCR; TCRdb keeps in-frame clones, though not all of them. Among about 190,000 clones, 87% were seen once, and the ten largest hold 20% to 25%. Sequencing used peripheral blood. The receptor's source is a man aged 55 to 70 with active or convalescent COVID-19. V is TRBV5-1 and J is TRBJ2-1, with 10 bases lining up with TRBD2. The chain's CDR3 is CASRITSGGARNEQFF. The DNA of the CDR3 is TGCGCCAGCAGGATTACAAGCGGGGGGGCCAGGAATGAGCAGTTCTTC.